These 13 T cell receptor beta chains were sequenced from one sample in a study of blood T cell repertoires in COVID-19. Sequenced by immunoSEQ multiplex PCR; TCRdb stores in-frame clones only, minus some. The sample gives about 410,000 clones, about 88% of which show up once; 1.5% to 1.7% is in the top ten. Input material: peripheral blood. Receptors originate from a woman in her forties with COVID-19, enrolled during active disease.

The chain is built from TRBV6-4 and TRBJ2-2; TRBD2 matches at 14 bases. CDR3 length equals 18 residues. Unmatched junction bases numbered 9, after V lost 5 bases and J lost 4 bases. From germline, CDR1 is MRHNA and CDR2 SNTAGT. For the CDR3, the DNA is TGTGCCAGCAGTCCCCTGGGGACTAGCGGGAGAGGCACCGGGGAGCTGTTTTTT. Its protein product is CASSPLGTSGRGTGELFF.

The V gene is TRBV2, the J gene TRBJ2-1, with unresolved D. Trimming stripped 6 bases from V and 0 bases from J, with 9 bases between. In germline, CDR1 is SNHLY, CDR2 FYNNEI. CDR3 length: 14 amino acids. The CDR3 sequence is CASRPLSSYNEQFF. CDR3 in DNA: TGTGCCAGCAGGCCCCTCAGCTCCTACAATGAGCAGTTCTTC.

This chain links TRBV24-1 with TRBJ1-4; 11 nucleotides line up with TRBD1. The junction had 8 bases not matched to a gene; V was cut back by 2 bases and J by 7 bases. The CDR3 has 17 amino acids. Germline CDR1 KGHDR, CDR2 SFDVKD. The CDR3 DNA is TGTGCCACCAGTGATTCGGGACAGGGGGTTTCGCGTGAAAAACTGTTTTTT. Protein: CATSDSGQGVSREKLFF.

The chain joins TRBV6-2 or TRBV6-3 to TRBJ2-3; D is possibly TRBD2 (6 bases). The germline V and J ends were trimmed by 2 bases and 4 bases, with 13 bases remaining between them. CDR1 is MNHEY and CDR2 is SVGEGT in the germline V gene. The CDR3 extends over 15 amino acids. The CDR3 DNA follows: TGTGCCAGCAGTTACCCAAGCGGGTATCCAGATACGCAGTATTTT. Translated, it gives CASSYPSGYPDTQYF.

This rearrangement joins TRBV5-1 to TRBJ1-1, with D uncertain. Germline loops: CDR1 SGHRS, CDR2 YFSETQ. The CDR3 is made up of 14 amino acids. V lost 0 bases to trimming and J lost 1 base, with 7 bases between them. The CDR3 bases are TGCGCCAGCAGCTTGGGCCCAGGGAACACTGAAGCTTTCTTT. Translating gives CASSLGPGNTEAFF.

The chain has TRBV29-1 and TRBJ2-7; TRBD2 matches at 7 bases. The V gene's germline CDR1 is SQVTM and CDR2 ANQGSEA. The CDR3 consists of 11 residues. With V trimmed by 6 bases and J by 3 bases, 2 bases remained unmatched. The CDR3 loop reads CSVGGSYEQYF. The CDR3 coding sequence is TGCAGCGTGGGCGGGAGCTACGAGCAGTACTTC.

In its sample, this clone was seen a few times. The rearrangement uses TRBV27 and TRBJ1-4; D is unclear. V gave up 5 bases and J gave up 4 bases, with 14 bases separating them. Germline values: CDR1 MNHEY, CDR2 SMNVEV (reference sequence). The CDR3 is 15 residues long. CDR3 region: CASSQDPRVNEKLFF. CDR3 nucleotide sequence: TGTGCCAGCAGTCAAGACCCCCGGGTTAATGAAAAACTGTTTTTT.

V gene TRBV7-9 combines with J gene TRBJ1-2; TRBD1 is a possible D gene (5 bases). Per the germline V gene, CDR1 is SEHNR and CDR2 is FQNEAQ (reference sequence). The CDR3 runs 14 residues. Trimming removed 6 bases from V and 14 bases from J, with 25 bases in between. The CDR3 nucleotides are TGTGCCAGCAGACCCATTGGGGGGACGGTACATAGGACCTTC. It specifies CASRPIGGTVHRTF. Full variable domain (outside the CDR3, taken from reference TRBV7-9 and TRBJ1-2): DTGVSQNPRHKITKRGQNVTFRCDPISEHNRLYWYRQTLGQGPEFLTYFQNEAQLEKSRLLSDRFSAERPKGSFSTLEIQRTEQGDSAMYLCASRPIGGTVHRTFGSGTRLTVV.

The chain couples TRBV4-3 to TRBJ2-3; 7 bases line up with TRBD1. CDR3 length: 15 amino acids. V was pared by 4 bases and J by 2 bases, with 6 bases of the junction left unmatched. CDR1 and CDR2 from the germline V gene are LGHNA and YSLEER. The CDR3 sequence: CASSPSTGNTDTQYF. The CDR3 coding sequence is TGCGCCAGCAGCCCCTCGACAGGGAACACAGATACGCAGTATTTT.

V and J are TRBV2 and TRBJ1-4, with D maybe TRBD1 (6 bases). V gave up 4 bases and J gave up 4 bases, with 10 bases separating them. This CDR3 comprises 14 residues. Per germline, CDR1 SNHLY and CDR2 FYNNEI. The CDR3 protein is CASSGQANNEKLFF. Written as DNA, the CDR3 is TGTGCCAGCAGTGGACAGGCCAATAATGAAAAACTGTTTTTT.

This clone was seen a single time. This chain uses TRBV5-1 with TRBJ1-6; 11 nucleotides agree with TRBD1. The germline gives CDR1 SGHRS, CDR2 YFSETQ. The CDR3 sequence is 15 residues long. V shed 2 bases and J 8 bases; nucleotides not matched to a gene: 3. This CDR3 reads CASSFGDRGDSPLHF. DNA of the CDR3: TGCGCCAGCAGCTTCGGGGACAGGGGGGATTCACCCCTCCACTTT.

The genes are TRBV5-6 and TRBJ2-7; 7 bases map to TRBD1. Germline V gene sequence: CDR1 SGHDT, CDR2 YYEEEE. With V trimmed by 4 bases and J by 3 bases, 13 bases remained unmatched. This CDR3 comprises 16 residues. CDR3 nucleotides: TGTGCCAGCAGCCCCAACGTCGGGACAGCTAACTACGAGCAGTACTTC. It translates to CASSPNVGTANYEQYF.

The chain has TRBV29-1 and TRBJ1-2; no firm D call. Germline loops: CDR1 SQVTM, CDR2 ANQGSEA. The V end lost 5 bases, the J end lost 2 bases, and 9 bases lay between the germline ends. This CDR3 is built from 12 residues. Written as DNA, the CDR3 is TGCAGCGTTTCAACCGAGAACTATGGCTACACCTTC. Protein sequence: CSVSTENYGYTF.